These 18 T cell receptor beta chains share one sample of origin, sequenced in a study of T cell repertoires in ileal Crohn's disease. Clones were sequenced by immunoSEQ multiplex PCR, and TCRdb holds only the in-frame ones, with some missing. The sample comprises some 17,000 clones, 76% of which are singletons, and roughly 4.1% rests with the top ten. Sample time point: inflamed ileum from the surgical specimen. The specimen was ileal tissue. These receptors were collected from an adult with Crohn's disease.

The chain joins TRBV6-1 to TRBJ2-7; 8 bases match TRBD2. Germline V gene sequence: CDR1 MNHNS, CDR2 SASEGT. V dropped 6 bases and J dropped 4; count of bases not matched to a gene: 8. The CDR3 is made up of 14 amino acids. Written as DNA, the CDR3 is TGTGCCAGCAGGCCCCCGGGGGGGAATTACGAGCAGTACTTC. Translating gives CASRPPGGNYEQYF.

J is TRBJ1-1 and V is TRBV5-1; D gene uncertain. Between the trimmed V and J ends, which lost 2 bases and 1 base, there was a span of 3 bases. This CDR3 is built from 12 residues. Germline V gene data show CDR1 as SGHRS and CDR2 as YFSETQ. CDR3 sequence reads: CASSLTNTEAFF. In DNA, the CDR3 is TGCGCCAGCAGCTTAACGAACACTGAAGCTTTCTTT.

This rearrangement joins TRBV19 to TRBJ1-5; possible D gene TRBD1, 6 bases. This CDR3 comprises 15 residues. Germline V gene data show CDR1 as LNHDA and CDR2 as SQIVND (reference sequence). Trimming took 4 bases from V and 5 from J, leaving 15 bases between them. CDR3 residues: CASSRVAGEDQPQHF. The CDR3 nucleotides are TGTGCCAGTAGTAGGGTGGCAGGGGAAGATCAGCCCCAGCATTTT. The variable domain in full, completed from reference TRBV19 and TRBJ1-5, reads DGGITQSPKYLFRKEGQNVTLSCEQNLNHDAMYWYRQDPGQGLRLIYYSQIVNDFQKGDIAEGYSVSREKKESFPLTVTSAQKNPTAFYLCASSRVAGEDQPQHFGDGTRLSIL.

This chain uses TRBV29-1 with TRBJ1-1; no clear D. The germline V gene has CDR1 SQVTM and CDR2 ANQGSEA. The V gene lost 5 bases and the J gene lost 2 bases, with 15 bases spanning the gap. The CDR3 has 14 residues. CDR3: CSVKVDDGNTEAFF. The CDR3 DNA reads as TGCAGCGTTAAGGTTGACGACGGAAACACTGAAGCTTTCTTT. The variable domain in full, completed from reference TRBV29-1 and TRBJ1-1, reads SAVISQKPSRDICQRGTSLTIQCQVDSQVTMMFWYRQQPGQSLTLIATANQGSEATYESGFVIDKFPISRPNLTFSTLTVSNMSPEDSSIYLCSVKVDDGNTEAFFGQGTRLTVV.

By its share, this clone is medium-sized. The rearrangement joins TRBV29-1 to TRBJ1-4, with 9 positions matching TRBD1. The CDR3 spans 13 residues. Germline V gene data show CDR1 as SQVTM and CDR2 as ANQGSEA. The junction had 3 bases not matched to a gene; V was cut back by 0 bases and J by 10 bases. CDR3 protein: CSVEDGGQGKLFF. CDR3 nucleotides: TGCAGCGTTGAAGATGGGGGACAGGGAAAACTGTTTTTT. The full variable domain, rest sourced from reference TRBV29-1 and TRBJ1-4, is SAVISQKPSRDICQRGTSLTIQCQVDSQVTMMFWYRQQPGQSLTLIATANQGSEATYESGFVIDKFPISRPNLTFSTLTVSNMSPEDSSIYLCSVEDGGQGKLFFGSGTQLSVL.

The rearrangement joins TRBV4-2 to TRBJ1-2; perhaps TRBD1 as D (5 bases). This CDR3 is built from 13 residues. The V gene's germline CDR1 is LGHNA and CDR2 YNFKEQ. The V gene lost 0 bases and the J gene lost 8 bases, with 10 bases spanning the gap. The CDR3 loop is CASSQEQGTGYTF. The CDR3 DNA reads TGTGCCAGCAGCCAAGAGCAGGGAACGGGCTACACCTTC.

The chain has TRBV15 and TRBJ1-2; perhaps TRBD1 as D (5 bases). Germline V gene data show CDR1 as LNHNV and CDR2 as YYDKDF (reference sequence). Between the trimmed V and J ends, which lost 3 bases and 5 bases, there was a span of 13 bases. The CDR3 sequence is 14 residues long. The CDR3 is CATSRQGTEYGYTF. CDR3 in DNA: TGTGCCACCAGCAGGCAGGGAACGGAGTATGGCTACACCTTC.

This clone is termed medium-sized (0.01 to 0.1%). The V gene is TRBV5-6, the J gene TRBJ1-6, with 9 bases that match TRBD1. Germline V gene data show CDR1 as SGHDT and CDR2 as YYEEEE. The J segment lost 6 bases and the V segment lost 3 bases, leaving 4 bases of the junction unmatched. This CDR3 has 15 amino acids. The CDR3: CASSSGQGINSPLHF. The CDR3 region has the DNA TGTGCCAGCAGCTCTGGACAGGGGATTAATTCACCCCTCCACTTT.

The chain combines TRBV14 with TRBJ1-3; 8 bases line up with TRBD1. Losses at the gene ends were 6 bases for V and 4 bases for J; bases not matched to a gene: 5. The length of the CDR3 is 14 residues. Germline-derived CDR1 and CDR2 are SGHDN and FVKESK. The CDR3 DNA is TGTGCCAGCAGGTGGACAGGGAGCGGAAACACCATATATTTT. Translated: CASRWTGSGNTIYF.

The J gene is TRBJ1-4, the V gene TRBV25-1; the D is unclear. Trimming shortened V by 11 bases and J by 0 bases, and 19 bases separated the two germline ends. The CDR3 contains 16 residues. Per germline, CDR1 MGHDK and CDR2 SYGVNS. CDR3 sequence (DNA): TGTGCCGGCTCCGAATCCCCGCGAACAACTAATGAAAAACTGTTTTTT. Protein product: CAGSESPRTTNEKLFF.

This chain uses TRBV9 with TRBJ2-1; perhaps TRBD2 as D (6 bases). This CDR3 spans 15 amino acids. CDR1 and CDR2 (germline): SGDLS, YYNGEE. V shed 3 bases and J shed 7 bases, with 17 bases lying between them. Written as DNA, the CDR3 is TGTGCCAGCAGCGAAGGGACTCTGCCTGGGAATGAGCAGTTCTTC. Protein sequence: CASSEGTLPGNEQFF. Full variable domain (remainder filled in from reference TRBV9 and TRBJ2-1): DSGVTQTPKHLITATGQRVTLRCSPRSGDLSVYWYQQSLDQGLQFLIQYYNGEERAKGNILERFSAQQFPDLHSELNLSSLELGDSALYFCASSEGTLPGNEQFFGPGTRLTVL.

The chain combines TRBV11-2 with TRBJ2-2; D may be TRBD2 (5 bases). The germline V and J ends were trimmed by 1 base and 4 bases, with 7 bases remaining between them. Germline CDR1 is SGHAT and CDR2 is FQNNGV. The CDR3 is 14 residues long. The DNA for the CDR3 is TGTGCCAGCAGCTTAGCCGGAGGCACCGGGGAGCTGTTTTTT. This sequence encodes CASSLAGGTGELFF.

As for this clone: This sample includes further DNA sequences coding for the same CDR3. V and J are TRBV5-4 and TRBJ2-7; 9 nucleotides agree with TRBD2. Germline V gene sequence: CDR1 SGHNT, CDR2 YYREEE (reference sequence). V dropped 0 bases and J dropped 3; count of bases not matched to a gene: 1. This CDR3 comprises 14 residues. The CDR3 DNA reads TGTGCCAGCAGCTTGGGGCGGGGGGGCTACGAGCAGTACTTC. Protein sequence: CASSLGRGGYEQYF.

This chain links TRBV18 with TRBJ2-1, with 9 positions matching TRBD1. There are 16 residues in the CDR3. The germline V gene has CDR1 KGHSH and CDR2 LQKENI. V was pared by 2 bases and J by 0 bases, with 2 bases of the junction left unmatched. The DNA for the CDR3 is TGTGCCAGCTCACCAACGACAGGGGGCTCCTACAATGAGCAGTTCTTC. The encoded protein is CASSPTTGGSYNEQFF.

For the CDR3, the DNA is TGTGCCAGCTTTACGGGGGGGAGCACTGAAGCTTTCTTT. Translating gives CASFTGGSTEAFF. The V gene is TRBV28, the J gene TRBJ1-1; D perhaps matches TRBD1 (5 bases). The CDR3 is 13 amino acids. Germline CDR1 and CDR2: MDHEN and SYDVKM. Trimming took 8 bases from V and 4 from J, leaving 14 bases between them.

The chain uses TRBV10-3 and TRBJ2-2; D may be TRBD1 (5 bases). The CDR3 contains 14 residues. Trimming left V 4 bases short and J 1 base short, with 7 bases between. The germline V gene encodes CDR1 ENHRY and CDR2 SYGVKD. CDR3 sequence: CAISGQGNTGELFF. As DNA, the CDR3 is TGTGCCATCAGTGGGCAGGGGAACACCGGGGAGCTGTTTTTT.

The chain carries TRBV6-1 and TRBJ2-7, with TRBD2 as a possible D gene (7 bases). Trimming pared 10 bases from V and 8 bases from J, leaving 15 bases between. This CDR3 has 11 residues. In germline, CDR1 is MNHNS, CDR2 SASEGT. The CDR3: CATEGGSKQYF. The DNA of the CDR3 is TGTGCCACCGAGGGGGGGTCGAAGCAGTACTTC.

The chain is built from TRBV6-5 and TRBJ1-4, with D possibly being TRBD1 (5 bases). Trimming took off 2 bases at V and 7 bases at J, with 17 bases between the two ends. This CDR3 contains 16 residues. Germline V gene lookup returns CDR1 MNHEY and CDR2 SVGAGI. The CDR3 region is CASSYVAPPGAEKLFF. Written as DNA, the CDR3 is TGTGCCAGCAGTTACGTGGCCCCTCCCGGGGCTGAAAAACTGTTTTTT.